What follows is one TCR beta chain and its context. Enrollees, about 18 to 89 years old, lived in 24 US areas. Assignments of participants to cohorts depended upon their own reported clinical history. The sample belongs to a study of blood T cell repertoires in COVID-19. Across the whole study: Acute and convalescent COVID-19 specimens originated in the United States, Italy and Spain. The cDNA or gDNA used as material had been derived from T cells, B-cell-depleted T cells, or PBMCs.

Sequencing used immunoSEQ multiplex PCR; TCRdb keeps in-frame clones, though not all of them. The table includes 210,000 or so clones, around 80% detected once. The V segment lost 0 bases and the J segment 5 bases; nucleotides outside the gene matches: 5. CDR1 and CDR2 (germline): SGHRS, YFSETQ. The CDR3 is made up of 15 amino acids. This clonotype was obtained from a woman aged 40 to 50 with acute COVID-19. V usage is TRBV5-1 and J usage is TRBJ2-3, with TRBD2 matching 8 bases. Sequenced material: PBMCs or T cells enriched from blood (not recorded which). The CDR3 DNA is TGCGCCAGCAGCTTGGATGGACTAGCTATAGATACGCAGTATTTT. Translating it yields CASSLDGLAIDTQYF.